The source of this T cell receptor (beta chain) is a study of shared clonotypes between healthy human individuals. As defined, naive CD8 cells were CD45RO-negative and positively selected for CCR7, with terminally differentiated effector memory CD45RA+ cells excluded. V gave up 3 bases and J gave up 8 bases; unmatched junction bases: 9. This CDR3 contains 16 residues. Germline V gene data show CDR1 as LNHDA and CDR2 as SQIVND (reference sequence). With regard to this clone: Antigen unknown.

Findings of the study overall: In general, naive subsets displayed greater estimated richness than memory subsets did.

Every subset's genomic DNA went evenly onto several immunoSEQ plates. The data were produced by immunoSEQ multiplex PCR, yet TCRdb's version contains in-frame clones alone and is incomplete. Among around 2,000,000 clones listed, 85% to 95% were seen once. V is TRBV19 and J is TRBJ1-4; 10 bases are a match to TRBD1. The sequencing sample was made of naive CD8+ T cells from PBMCs. This clonotype was obtained from a man between 18 and 29 years old in good health. Some clones in this sample may be carry-over from other donors' samples. CDR3 residues: CASSIGTGAEGEKLFF. The CDR3 DNA sequence: TGTGCCAGTAGTATCGGGACAGGGGCGGAAGGAGAAAAACTGTTTTTT. Based on the CDR3 plus reference TRBV19 and TRBJ1-4, the full variable domain is DGGITQSPKYLFRKEGQNVTLSCEQNLNHDAMYWYRQDPGQGLRLIYYSQIVNDFQKGDIAEGYSVSREKKESFPLTVTSAQKNPTAFYLCASSIGTGAEGEKLFFGSGTQLSVL.